The 8 T cell receptor beta chains reported below all come from one sample, sequenced in a study of T cells in Graves' hyperthyroidism and ophthalmopathy. Amplification targeted TCR beta CDR3 regions from RNA transcripts. The TCR CDR3 first-round RT-PCR relied on the HTBI primer set. TCRdb called the multiplex PCR reads again in MiXCR, with one record for every CDR3 protein. The sample has about 610,000 distinct CDR3 sequences, about 15% seen once. The sample was blood. Receptors were obtained from a woman aged 35 to 49 with Graves' ophthalmopathy.

The rearrangement uses TRBV2 and TRBJ2-2; TRBD2 matches at 7 bases. After removal of 7 bases from V and 5 bases from J, the junction contained 10 bases not matched to a gene. This CDR3 has 15 amino acids. Germline CDR1 and CDR2: SNHLY and FYNNEI. Written as DNA, the CDR3 is TGTGCCAGCATGGGCGGGAGTGGAGGGACCGGGGAGCTGTTTTTT. It translates to CASMGGSGGTGELFF.

This clonotype came up many times. The DNA for the CDR3 is TGTGCCAGCAGCCCCGTATTAATGGGGGACGAGCAGTACTTC. Amino acids: CASSPVLMGDEQYF. The chain joins TRBV7-9 to TRBJ2-7; D assignment may be TRBD1 or TRBD2 (5 bases each). CDR3 length: 14 residues. CDR1 is SEHNR and CDR2 is FQNEAQ in the germline V gene (reference sequence). V was shortened by 5 bases and J by 5 bases, with 16 bases between the two germline ends.

In this sample, this clonotype turned up a few times. Germline is not matched at one junction end, which may reflect a read error. The J gene is TRBJ2-2, the V gene TRBV5-1; tentative D call: TRBD1 (5 bases). Germline CDR1 reads SGHRS; CDR2 reads YFSETQ. The CDR3 is 14 amino acids. CDR3 residues: CASSLGPKTGELFF. The CDR3 DNA is TGCGCCAGCAGCCTGGGGCCGAAGACCGGGGAGCTGTTTTTT. Full variable domain (outside the CDR3, taken from reference TRBV5-1 and TRBJ2-2): KAGVTQTPRYLIKTRGQQVTLSCSPISGHRSVSWYQQTPGQGLQFLFEYFSETQRNKGNFPGRFSGRQFSNSRSEMNVSTLELGDSALYLCASSLGPKTGELFFGEGSRLTVL.

This clonotype was detected ten times or more. The V call is TRBV2, the J call TRBJ2-7; 8 positions agree with TRBD2. V shed 4 bases, J shed 0 bases, and the junction held 5 bases outside the gene matches. Germline V gives CDR1 SNHLY, CDR2 FYNNEI. The CDR3 extends over 15 amino acids. CDR3 DNA sequence: TGTGCCAGCAGTGGACTAGCGCCGAGCTCCTACGAGCAGTACTTC. This sequence encodes CASSGLAPSSYEQYF.

The chain couples TRBV5-1 to TRBJ1-6, with a weak D call TRBD1 (6 bases). The CDR3 runs 15 residues. The germline V gene has CDR1 SGHRS and CDR2 YFSETQ. V lost 0 bases and J lost 7, with 11 bases in between. The CDR3 sequence is CASSLDPGVNSPLHF. CDR3 DNA: TGCGCCAGCAGCTTGGACCCAGGGGTGAATTCACCCCTCCACTTT. Full variable domain (outside the CDR3, taken from reference TRBV5-1 and TRBJ1-6): KAGVTQTPRYLIKTRGQQVTLSCSPISGHRSVSWYQQTPGQGLQFLFEYFSETQRNKGNFPGRFSGRQFSNSRSEMNVSTLELGDSALYLCASSLDPGVNSPLHFGNGTRLTVT.

This clonotype has ten or more counts. The chain recombines TRBV5-1 with TRBJ1-2; 7 bases are shared with TRBD1. Germline-derived CDR1 and CDR2 are SGHRS and YFSETQ. V lost 1 base and J lost 2; bases outside the gene matches: 8. This CDR3 comprises 16 residues. This CDR3 is CASSLYQGGANYGYTF. The CDR3 DNA sequence: TGCGCCAGCAGCTTGTACCAAGGGGGCGCCAACTATGGCTACACCTTC.

This clonotype was detected many times. The chain is built from TRBV20-1 and TRBJ2-7; 10 nucleotides agree with TRBD2. CDR1 and CDR2 (germline): DFQATT, SNEGSKA (reference sequence). Germline trimming cut 6 bases from V and 6 bases from J; bases unmatched to any gene: 8. This CDR3 is 13 amino acids long. CDR3 sequence: CSARSGRISEQYF. The DNA for the CDR3 is TGCAGTGCACGTAGCGGGAGGATATCCGAGCAGTACTTC.

This chain links TRBV4-1 with TRBJ2-2; 7 nucleotides agree with TRBD2. V dropped 5 bases and J dropped 6; count of bases not matched to a gene: 9. The V gene's germline CDR1 is MGHRA and CDR2 YSYEKL. This CDR3 has 15 amino acids. This chain's CDR3 is CASSVMAGVSGELFF. CDR3 bases: TGCGCCAGCAGCGTGATGGCGGGAGTGTCCGGGGAGCTGTTTTTT.